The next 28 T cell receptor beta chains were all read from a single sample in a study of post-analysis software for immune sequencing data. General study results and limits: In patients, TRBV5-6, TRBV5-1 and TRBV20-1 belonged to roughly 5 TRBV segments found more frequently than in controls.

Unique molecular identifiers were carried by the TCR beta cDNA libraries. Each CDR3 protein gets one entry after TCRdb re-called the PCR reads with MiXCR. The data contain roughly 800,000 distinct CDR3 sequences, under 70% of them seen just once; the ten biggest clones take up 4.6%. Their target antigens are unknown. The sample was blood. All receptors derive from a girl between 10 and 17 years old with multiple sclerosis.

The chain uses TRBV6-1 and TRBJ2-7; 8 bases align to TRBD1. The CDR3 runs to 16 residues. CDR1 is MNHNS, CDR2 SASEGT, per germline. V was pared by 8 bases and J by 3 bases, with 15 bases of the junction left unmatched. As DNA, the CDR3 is TGTGCCAGCTATCCGGACAGGGCTTATGTGGGCTACGAGCAGTACTTC. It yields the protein CASYPDRAYVGYEQYF.

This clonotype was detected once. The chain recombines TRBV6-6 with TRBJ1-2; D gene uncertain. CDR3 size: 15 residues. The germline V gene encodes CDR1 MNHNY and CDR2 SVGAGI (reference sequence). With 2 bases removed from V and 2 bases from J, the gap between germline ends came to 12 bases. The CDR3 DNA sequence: TGTGCCAGCAGTTACCCCTCCCGGGCCAACTATGGCTACACCTTC. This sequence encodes CASSYPSRANYGYTF.

CDR3: CSASGLAGDPDTQYF. DNA of the CDR3: TGCAGTGCTAGCGGTCTAGCGGGAGACCCAGATACGCAGTATTTT. The chain carries TRBV20-1 and TRBJ2-3, with 10 positions matching TRBD2. With V trimmed by 3 bases and J by 4 bases, 7 bases remained unmatched. The CDR3 has 15 residues. From germline, CDR1 is DFQATT and CDR2 SNEGSKA (reference sequence).

CDR3 DNA: TGCAGCGTTGGGACAGCTCTAAACTATGGCTACACCTTC. Its protein product is CSVGTALNYGYTF. The genes are TRBV29-1 and TRBJ1-2, with D possibly matching TRBD1 (6 bases). Trimming removed 4 bases from V and 2 bases from J, with 11 bases in between. Germline-derived CDR1 and CDR2 are SQVTM and ANQGSEA. The length of the CDR3 is 13 residues.

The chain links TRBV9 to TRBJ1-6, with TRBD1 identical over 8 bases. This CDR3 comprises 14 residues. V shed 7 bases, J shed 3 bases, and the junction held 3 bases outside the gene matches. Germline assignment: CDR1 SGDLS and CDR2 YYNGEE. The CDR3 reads CASSGQDYNSPLHF. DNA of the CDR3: TGTGCCAGCTCGGGACAGGACTATAATTCACCCCTCCACTTT. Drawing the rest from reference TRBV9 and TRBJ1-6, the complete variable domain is DSGVTQTPKHLITATGQRVTLRCSPRSGDLSVYWYQQSLDQGLQFLIQYYNGEERAKGNILERFSAQQFPDLHSELNLSSLELGDSALYFCASSGQDYNSPLHFGNGTRLTVT.

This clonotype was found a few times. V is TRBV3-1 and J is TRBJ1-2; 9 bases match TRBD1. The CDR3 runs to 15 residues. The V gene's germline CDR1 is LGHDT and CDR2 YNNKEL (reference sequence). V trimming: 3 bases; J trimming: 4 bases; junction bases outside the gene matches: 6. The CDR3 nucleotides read TGTGCCAGCAGCCAGCCGGGACAGGGAGGCTATGGCTACACCTTC. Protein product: CASSQPGQGGYGYTF.

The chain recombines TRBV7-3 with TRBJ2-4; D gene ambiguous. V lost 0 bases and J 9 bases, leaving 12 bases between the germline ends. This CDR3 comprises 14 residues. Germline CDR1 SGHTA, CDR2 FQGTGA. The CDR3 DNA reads TGTGCCAGCAGCTTAACTGGTTCCTCTCCCATTCAGTACTTC. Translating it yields CASSLTGSSPIQYF.

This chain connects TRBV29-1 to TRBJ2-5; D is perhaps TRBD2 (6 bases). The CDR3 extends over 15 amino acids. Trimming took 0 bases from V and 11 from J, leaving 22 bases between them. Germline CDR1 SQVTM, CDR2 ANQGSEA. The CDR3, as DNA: TGCAGCGTTGAAGACGGGTTTTGGGGACTGAGGGAGCAGTACTTC. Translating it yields CSVEDGFWGLREQYF.

CDR3 DNA sequence: TGTGCCAGCAGTCCGGGACAGGGTATTAGGTACAATGAGCAGTTCTTC. Translated: CASSPGQGIRYNEQFF. The chain uses TRBV12-3 or TRBV12-4 and TRBJ2-1; 9 positions match TRBD1. The CDR3 covers 16 residues. V shed 5 bases and J 4 bases; nucleotides not matched to a gene: 9.

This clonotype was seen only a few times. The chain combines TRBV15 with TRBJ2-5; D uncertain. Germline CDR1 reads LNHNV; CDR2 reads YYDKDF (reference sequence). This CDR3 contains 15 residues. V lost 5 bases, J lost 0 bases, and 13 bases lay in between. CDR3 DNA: TGTGCCACCAGCCAGGTCTGGCAGTACCAAGAGACCCAGTACTTC. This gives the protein CATSQVWQYQETQYF.

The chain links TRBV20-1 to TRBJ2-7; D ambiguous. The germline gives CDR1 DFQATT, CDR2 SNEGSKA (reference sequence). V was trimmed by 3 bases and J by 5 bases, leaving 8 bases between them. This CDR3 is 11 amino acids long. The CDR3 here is CSASSTDEQYF. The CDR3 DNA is TGCAGTGCTAGCAGTACGGACGAGCAGTACTTC.

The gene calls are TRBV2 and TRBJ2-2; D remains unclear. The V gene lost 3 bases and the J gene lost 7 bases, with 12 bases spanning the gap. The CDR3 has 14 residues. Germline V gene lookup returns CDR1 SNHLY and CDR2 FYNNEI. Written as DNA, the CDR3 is TGTGCCAGCAGTGACGGTAGAGGTGGCGGGGAGCTGTTTTTT. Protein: CASSDGRGGGELFF.

In nucleotides, the CDR3 is TGCAGTGCTTCTACCGGCAGTTCAAAGGTCAATGAGCAGTTCTTC. Its protein is CSASTGSSKVNEQFF. The chain uses TRBV20-1 and TRBJ2-1; D remains ambiguous. The V end was cut by 5 bases, the J end by 6 bases, with 20 bases between. The CDR3 covers 15 residues. Germline-derived CDR1 and CDR2 are DFQATT and SNEGSKA (reference sequence).

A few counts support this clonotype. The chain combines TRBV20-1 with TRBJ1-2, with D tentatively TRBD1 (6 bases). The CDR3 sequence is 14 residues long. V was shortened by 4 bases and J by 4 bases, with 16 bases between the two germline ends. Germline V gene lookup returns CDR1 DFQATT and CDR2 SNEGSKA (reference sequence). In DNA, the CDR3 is TGCAGTGCTACCCACGGGGGCCTAGGCTATGGCTACACCTTC. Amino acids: CSATHGGLGYGYTF.

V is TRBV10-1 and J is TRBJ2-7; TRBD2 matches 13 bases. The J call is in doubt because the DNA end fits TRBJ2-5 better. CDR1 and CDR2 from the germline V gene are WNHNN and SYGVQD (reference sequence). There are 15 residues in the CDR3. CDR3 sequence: CASSRGTSGTETQYF. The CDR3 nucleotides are TGCGCCAGCAGCCGTGGGACTAGCGGGACCGAGACCCAGTACTTC.

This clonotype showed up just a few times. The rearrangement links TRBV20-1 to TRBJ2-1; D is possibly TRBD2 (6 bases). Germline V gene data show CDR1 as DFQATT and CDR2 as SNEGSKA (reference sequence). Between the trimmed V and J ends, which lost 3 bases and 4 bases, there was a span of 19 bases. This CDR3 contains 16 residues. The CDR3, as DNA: TGCAGTGCTAGGAGTGCAGGACTACCTCTTTACAATGAGCAGTTCTTC. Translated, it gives CSARSAGLPLYNEQFF.

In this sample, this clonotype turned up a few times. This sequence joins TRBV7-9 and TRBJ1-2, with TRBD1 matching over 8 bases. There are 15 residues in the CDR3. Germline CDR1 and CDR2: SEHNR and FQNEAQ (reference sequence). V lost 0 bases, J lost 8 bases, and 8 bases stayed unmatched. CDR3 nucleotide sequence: TGTGCCAGCAGCTTAGCCGGGACAGGAGTCGCCGGCTACACCTTC. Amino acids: CASSLAGTGVAGYTF.

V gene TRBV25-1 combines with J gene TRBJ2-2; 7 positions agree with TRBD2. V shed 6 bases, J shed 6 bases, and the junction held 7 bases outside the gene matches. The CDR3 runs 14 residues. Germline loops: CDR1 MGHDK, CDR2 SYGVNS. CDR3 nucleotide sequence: TGTGCCAGCAGGCGGCGGGAGATGGCCGGGGAGCTGTTTTTT. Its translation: CASRRREMAGELFF.

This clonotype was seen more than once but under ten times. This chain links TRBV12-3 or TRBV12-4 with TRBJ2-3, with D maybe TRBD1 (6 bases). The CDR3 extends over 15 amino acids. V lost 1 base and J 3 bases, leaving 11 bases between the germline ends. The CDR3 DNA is TGTGCCAGCAGTTTAGGGGGGCTCTCGACAGATACGCAGTATTTT. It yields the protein CASSLGGLSTDTQYF.

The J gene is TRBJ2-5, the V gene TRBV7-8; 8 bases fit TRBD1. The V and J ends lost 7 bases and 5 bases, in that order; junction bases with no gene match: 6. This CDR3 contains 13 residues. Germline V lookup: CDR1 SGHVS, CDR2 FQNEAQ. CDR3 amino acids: CASNSRGLETQYF. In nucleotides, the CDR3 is TGTGCCAGCAACTCCAGGGGGCTGGAGACCCAGTACTTC.

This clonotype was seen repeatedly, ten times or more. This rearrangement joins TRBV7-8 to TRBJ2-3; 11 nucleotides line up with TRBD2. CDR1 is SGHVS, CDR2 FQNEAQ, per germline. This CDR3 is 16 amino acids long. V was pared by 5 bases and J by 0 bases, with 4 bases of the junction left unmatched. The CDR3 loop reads CASSPGTSGSTDTQYF. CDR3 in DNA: TGTGCCAGCAGCCCGGGGACTAGCGGAAGCACAGATACGCAGTATTTT.

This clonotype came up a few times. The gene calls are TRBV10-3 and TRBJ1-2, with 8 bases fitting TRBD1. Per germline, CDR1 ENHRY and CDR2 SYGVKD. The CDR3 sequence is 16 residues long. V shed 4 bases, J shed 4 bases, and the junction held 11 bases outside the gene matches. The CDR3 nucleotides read TGTGCCATCAGTGTCGAAGGGGCAGGGGGCGCCTATGGCTACACCTTC. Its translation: CAISVEGAGGAYGYTF.

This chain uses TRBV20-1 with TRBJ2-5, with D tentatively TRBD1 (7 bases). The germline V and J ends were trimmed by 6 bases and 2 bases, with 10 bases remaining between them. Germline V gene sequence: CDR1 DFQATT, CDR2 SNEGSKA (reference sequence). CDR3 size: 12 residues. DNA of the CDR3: TGCAGTGCGGCGGGACAGCAAGAGACCCAGTACTTC. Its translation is CSAAGQQETQYF.

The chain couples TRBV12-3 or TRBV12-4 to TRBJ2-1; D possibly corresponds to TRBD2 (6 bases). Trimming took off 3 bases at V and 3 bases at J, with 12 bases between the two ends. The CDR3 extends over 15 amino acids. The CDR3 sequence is CASSLRTIRYNEQFF. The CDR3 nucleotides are TGTGCCAGCAGTTTGCGGACTATTCGCTACAATGAGCAGTTCTTC.

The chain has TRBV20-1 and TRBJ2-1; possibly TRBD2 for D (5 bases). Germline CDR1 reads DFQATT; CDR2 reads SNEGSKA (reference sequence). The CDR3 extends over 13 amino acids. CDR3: CSPKAGSYNEQFF. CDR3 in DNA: TGCAGCCCTAAGGCGGGCTCCTACAATGAGCAGTTCTTC.

The CDR3 DNA reads TGTGCCAGCAGGACTCAGGGGTATAATGAAAAACTGTTTTTT. Its translation: CASRTQGYNEKLFF. The V and J genes are TRBV25-1 and TRBJ1-4; D might be TRBD1 (6 bases). Looked up from germline, CDR1 is MGHDK and CDR2 is SYGVNS. Between the trimmed V and J ends, which lost 6 bases and 4 bases, there was a span of 12 bases. The CDR3 extends over 14 amino acids.

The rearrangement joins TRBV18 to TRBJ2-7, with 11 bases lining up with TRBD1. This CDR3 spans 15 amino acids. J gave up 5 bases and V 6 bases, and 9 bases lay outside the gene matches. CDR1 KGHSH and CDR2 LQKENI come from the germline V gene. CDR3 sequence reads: CASSLGDRGKDEQYF. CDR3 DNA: TGTGCCAGCTCGCTCGGGGACAGGGGGAAGGACGAGCAGTACTTC.

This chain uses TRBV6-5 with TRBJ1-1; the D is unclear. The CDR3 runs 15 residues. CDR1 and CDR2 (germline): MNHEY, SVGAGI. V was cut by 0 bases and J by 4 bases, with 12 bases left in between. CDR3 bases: TGTGCCAGCAGTTACTCGGCCGGCATCGGCACTGAAGCTTTCTTT. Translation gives CASSYSAGIGTEAFF.